The rows below give T cell receptor beta chains drawn from one sample of a study of early T cells in non-severe SARS-CoV-2 infection. TCRdb re-called the 5' RACE reads with MiXCR, one entry per CDR3 protein. The sample carries more than 30,000 distinct CDR3 sequences, approximately 6.9% recorded once. The source was whole blood, collected at baseline. All receptors come from an adult who was a healthcare worker with PCR-confirmed SARS-CoV-2 infection or an uninfected control (not recorded which). CDR3s leave out the opening cysteine and the closing phenylalanine or tryptophan. The order of the fields is CDR3 length, V gene, CDR3 protein.

length: 13; V: TRBV19; CDR3: ASSIRGQVSSEQF
length: 11; V: TRBV20-1; CDR3: SAPDGDKNIQY
length: 10; V: TRBV27; CDR3: ASSPLGGELF
length: 12; V: TRBV7-9; CDR3: ASSSQDRGYEQY
length: 14; V: TRBV28; CDR3: ASSLLRGTGVSGYT
length: 12; V: TRBV7-3; CDR3: ASSLTRGYNEQF
length: 17; V: TRBV12-2; CDR3: ASRLNRLLAPRATDTQY
length: 15; V: TRBV6-2/TRBV6-3; CDR3: ASSTPTSGRDSNEQF
length: 11; V: TRBV12-3/TRBV12-4; CDR3: ASSLAQGTTQY
length: 12; V: TRBV12-3/TRBV12-4; CDR3: ASRPTGDSQPQH
length: 15; V: TRBV5-6; CDR3: ASSLGGSVKNTGELF
length: 16; V: TRBV5-6; CDR3: ASSPSLAGGLRTGELF
length: 10; V: TRBV10-3; CDR3: AISESGDGYT
length: 15; V: TRBV7-9; CDR3: ASSPRYGAAESYEQY
length: 14; V: TRBV7-9; CDR3: ASSLAPGVAEETQY
length: 13; V: TRBV7-2; CDR3: ASRNRGVSEETQY
length: 11; V: TRBV20-1; CDR3: RTGTERYNEQF
length: 12; V: TRBV19; CDR3: ASSLAGGYTEQF
length: 12; V: TRBV5-1; CDR3: ASSEGQYNSPLH
length: 14; V: TRBV27; CDR3: ASSPSAGQYNSPLH
length: 14; V: TRBV24-1; CDR3: ATSPAGGSGANVLT
length: 14; V: TRBV9; CDR3: ASSVATGRNTGELF
length: 13; V: TRBV12-3/TRBV12-4; CDR3: ASRLTGDSNQPQH
length: 14; V: TRBV25-1; CDR3: ASSQIGKGDYGEQF
length: 11; V: TRBV7-6; CDR3: ASSSTSAYEQY
length: 14; V: TRBV12-5; CDR3: ASGLGTGQKNSPLH
length: 13; V: TRBV5-6; CDR3: ASSFQGLITDTQY
length: 13; V: TRBV6-5; CDR3: ASKGLAENTGELF
length: 13; V: TRBV6-2/TRBV6-3; CDR3: ASSTPREASYEQY
length: 11; V: TRBV11-1; CDR3: ASTLAEHNEQF
length: 12; V: TRBV11-3; CDR3: ASSSRENTGELF
length: 16; V: TRBV6-6; CDR3: ASRTGTGGNLSNQPQH
length: 14; V: TRBV7-9; CDR3: ASSSGLAGVTGELF
length: 11; V: TRBV29-1; CDR3: SVARVMNTEAF
length: 13; V: TRBV7-9; CDR3: ASSRTRGSTDTQY
length: 14; V: TRBV12-3/TRBV12-4; CDR3: ASSPGQGLSGNTIY
length: 14; V: TRBV25-1; CDR3: ASSESRSETSYEQY
length: 14; V: TRBV20-1; CDR3: SARLAGGLSLETQY
length: 15; V: TRBV10-3; CDR3: AISELGTFSGANVLT